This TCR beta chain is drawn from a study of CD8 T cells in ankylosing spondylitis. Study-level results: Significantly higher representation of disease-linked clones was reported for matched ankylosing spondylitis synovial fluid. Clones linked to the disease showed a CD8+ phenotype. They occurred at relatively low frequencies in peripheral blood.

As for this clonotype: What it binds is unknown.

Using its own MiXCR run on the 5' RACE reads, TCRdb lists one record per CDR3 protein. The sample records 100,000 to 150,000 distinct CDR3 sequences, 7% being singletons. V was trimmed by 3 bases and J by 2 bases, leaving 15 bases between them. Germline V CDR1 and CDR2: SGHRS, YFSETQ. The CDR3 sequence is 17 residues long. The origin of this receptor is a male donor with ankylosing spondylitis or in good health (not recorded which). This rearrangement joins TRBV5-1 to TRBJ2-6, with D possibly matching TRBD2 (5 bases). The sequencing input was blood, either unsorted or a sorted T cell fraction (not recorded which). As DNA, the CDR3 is TGCGCCAGCAGCTCTGACCAGGCGGGCACTGGGGCCAACGTCCTGACTTTC. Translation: CASSSDQAGTGANVLTF.